One sample yielded the 28 T cell receptor beta chains listed below, sequenced in a study of response to subunit inactivated influenza vaccine. MiXCR, run by TCRdb on the RT-PCR reads, gives a single entry per CDR3 protein. Of 600,000 to 850,000 distinct CDR3 sequences listed, around 13% are singletons. The sample in question was PBMCs from blood, obtained around 14 days before vaccination. Receptors were obtained from a man aged 50-60 years who received an inactivated influenza vaccine.

This clonotype was detected many times. The J gene is TRBJ2-3, the V gene TRBV7-8; 8 positions agree with TRBD1. CDR3 length equals 15 residues. Germline V gene sequence: CDR1 SGHVS, CDR2 FQNEAQ. The V and J ends lost 6 bases and 2 bases, in that order; junction bases with no gene match: 7. The DNA for the CDR3 is TGTGCCAGCAGTGGGACAGGAGTCTACACAGATACGCAGTATTTT. Translation gives CASSGTGVYTDTQYF.

The genes are TRBV6-5 and TRBJ1-1; 11 nucleotides align to TRBD1. Germline V lookup: CDR1 MNHEY, CDR2 SVGAGI. The CDR3 contains 14 residues. J gave up 5 bases and V 6 bases, and 5 bases lay outside the gene matches. In DNA form, the CDR3 reads TGTGCCAGCAGGATAGGGACAGGGGGGACTGAAGCTTTCTTT. Translation: CASRIGTGGTEAFF.

The gene calls are TRBV5-1 and TRBJ2-7; D uncertain. Germline CDR1 reads SGHRS; CDR2 reads YFSETQ. The CDR3 runs to 15 residues. Trimming shortened V by 4 bases and J by 0 bases, and 14 bases separated the two germline ends. The CDR3 DNA follows: TGCGCCAGCAGCCAATTAGACTCAACCTCCTACGAGCAGTACTTC. Protein product: CASSQLDSTSYEQYF.

The chain has TRBV18 and TRBJ1-6, with D uncertain. V lost 3 bases and J 4 bases, leaving 10 bases between the germline ends. The length of the CDR3 is 15 residues. Germline-derived CDR1 and CDR2 are KGHSH and LQKENI. The CDR3 coding sequence is TGTGCCAGCTCACCGGCAGGCCCATATAATTCACCCCTCCACTTT. Its translation: CASSPAGPYNSPLHF.

This clonotype appeared a few times. The rearrangement links TRBV19 to TRBJ1-3, with D unresolved. V was clipped by 4 bases and J by 0 bases, with 13 bases between them. This CDR3 contains 16 residues. The V gene's germline CDR1 is LNHDA and CDR2 SQIVND (reference sequence). The CDR3 DNA follows: TGTGCCAGTAGTACCGCCGATAGGGCCTCTGGAAACACCATATATTTT. It specifies CASSTADRASGNTIYF.

Many counts were recorded for this clonotype. The chain joins TRBV5-1 to TRBJ1-2, with 8 bases identical to TRBD1. V was pared by 4 bases and J by 9 bases, with 14 bases of the junction left unmatched. The CDR3 extends over 15 amino acids. Germline assignment: CDR1 SGHRS and CDR2 YFSETQ. The CDR3: CASSQKGQDENSYTF. CDR3 sequence (DNA): TGCGCCAGCAGCCAGAAGGGACAGGACGAGAATAGCTACACCTTC.

The chain combines TRBV2 with TRBJ1-5; 8 bases are shared with TRBD1. The CDR3 loop spans 13 amino acids. Looked up from germline, CDR1 is SNHLY and CDR2 is FYNNEI. V was pared by 4 bases and J by 7 bases, with 3 bases of the junction left unmatched. This chain's CDR3 is CASSGDRKQPQHF. CDR3 sequence (DNA): TGTGCCAGCAGTGGGGACAGGAAGCAGCCCCAGCATTTT.

A few counts support this clonotype. The chain carries TRBV18 and TRBJ1-1; no clear D gene. This CDR3 comprises 13 residues. In germline, CDR1 is KGHSH, CDR2 LQKENI. V was shortened by 6 bases and J by 0 bases, with 8 bases between the two germline ends. CDR3 protein: CASSREMNTEAFF. CDR3 coding DNA: TGTGCCAGCTCCCGAGAAATGAACACTGAAGCTTTCTTT.

This clonotype was counted between two and nine times. This rearrangement joins TRBV7-2 to TRBJ2-5; 13 positions agree with TRBD2. Germline V gene lookup returns CDR1 SGHTA and CDR2 FQGNSA. Trimming at V came to 0 bases and at J to 4 bases, leaving 2 bases not matched to a gene. The CDR3 length is 16 residues. The CDR3 is CASSLALAGGRETQYF. The CDR3 bases are TGTGCCAGCAGCTTAGCACTAGCGGGGGGGCGAGAGACCCAGTACTTC.

In its sample, this clonotype was seen many times. V and J are TRBV7-9 and TRBJ1-4, with 9 nucleotides matching TRBD1. This CDR3 has 14 amino acids. The V gene end was trimmed by 5 bases and the J gene end by 6 bases; junction bases not matched to a gene: 4. Germline CDR1 SEHNR, CDR2 FQNEAQ (reference sequence). The CDR3 bases are TGTGCCAGCAGCGAAGGACAGGGGCATGAAAAACTGTTTTTT. It translates to CASSEGQGHEKLFF.

This clonotype was seen just once. The J gene is TRBJ2-2, the V gene TRBV25-1; the D gene could be TRBD1 or TRBD2 (5 bases each). The V end was cut by 4 bases, the J end by 7 bases, with 10 bases between. There are 13 residues in the CDR3. Per germline, CDR1 MGHDK and CDR2 SYGVNS. The CDR3 nucleotides read TGTGCCAGCAGTGCGGGACGCCTCGGGGAGCTGTTTTTT. Its protein is CASSAGRLGELFF.

This clonotype was detected only a few times. This chain joins TRBV7-9 and TRBJ2-7, with a possible D match to TRBD2 (6 bases). The CDR3 has 15 residues. Germline values: CDR1 SEHNR, CDR2 FQNEAQ (reference sequence). Trimming left V 7 bases short and J 2 bases short, with 18 bases between. CDR3 DNA sequence: TGTGCCAGCAACTATAAGGAGGGCTCCCCCTACGAGCAGTACTTC. Its translation is CASNYKEGSPYEQYF. Full variable domain (remainder filled in from reference TRBV7-9 and TRBJ2-7): DTGVSQNPRHKITKRGQNVTFRCDPISEHNRLYWYRQTLGQGPEFLTYFQNEAQLEKSRLLSDRFSAERPKGSFSTLEIQRTEQGDSAMYLCASNYKEGSPYEQYFGPGTRLTVT.

This chain uses TRBV3-1 with TRBJ1-1, with D hard to call. V was shortened by 0 bases and J by 4 bases, with 12 bases between the two germline ends. Germline V gene lookup returns CDR1 LGHDT and CDR2 YNNKEL (reference sequence). The CDR3 totals 15 residues. The CDR3 is CASSQERVSGTEAFF. The CDR3 coding sequence is TGTGCCAGCAGCCAAGAAAGGGTTTCGGGCACTGAAGCTTTCTTT.

Ten or more counts support this clonotype. CDR3 DNA: TGTGCCAGCAGCGAGCGGAGGCTCACTGAAGCTTTCTTT. This encodes CASSERRLTEAFF. The chain recombines TRBV12-3 or TRBV12-4 with TRBJ1-1; D remains unclear. With 6 bases removed from V and 4 bases from J, the gap between germline ends came to 12 bases. This CDR3 has 13 residues.

At least ten counts were recorded for this clonotype. The V gene is TRBV11-2, the J gene TRBJ2-1; 11 bases match TRBD2. CDR1 is SGHAT, CDR2 FQNNGV, per germline. V gave up 1 base and J gave up 7 bases; unmatched junction bases: 15. This CDR3 comprises 19 residues. CDR3 nucleotides: TGTGCCAGCAGCTTAGGAGGGGCTAGCGGGGGGCTACTTCTAAATGAGCAGTTCTTC. The encoded protein is CASSLGGASGGLLLNEQFF.

This clonotype was counted many times. The chain uses TRBV28 and TRBJ2-1, with 14 bases lining up with TRBD2. Trimming at V came to 1 base and at J to 0 bases, leaving 5 bases not matched to a gene. The germline V gene encodes CDR1 MDHEN and CDR2 SYDVKM. This CDR3 is 19 amino acids long. This CDR3 reads CASSLSGLAGGSSYNEQFF. The CDR3 coding sequence is TGTGCCAGCAGTTTATCAGGACTAGCGGGGGGAAGCTCCTACAATGAGCAGTTCTTC.

This clonotype came up a few times. The rearrangement links TRBV12-3 or TRBV12-4 to TRBJ2-5; D may correspond to TRBD1 or TRBD2 (7 bases each). The V end lost 6 bases, the J end lost 5 bases, and 16 bases lay between the germline ends. The CDR3 has 14 residues. The CDR3 sequence is CASSRQGGRETQYF. CDR3 bases: TGTGCCAGCAGCCGCCAGGGGGGGCGGGAGACCCAGTACTTC.

This clonotype was observed a few times. This rearrangement joins TRBV19 to TRBJ2-3; D is unclear. V was cut by 3 bases and J by 5 bases, with 9 bases left in between. Germline V CDR1 and CDR2: LNHDA, SQIVND (reference sequence). The CDR3 runs 13 residues. The CDR3 loop reads CASSMSHGDTQYF. In nucleotides, the CDR3 is TGTGCCAGTAGTATGTCGCACGGAGATACGCAGTATTTT.

The chain carries TRBV10-3 and TRBJ2-7; 7 bases fit TRBD1. Looked up from germline, CDR1 is ENHRY and CDR2 is SYGVKD. After removal of 11 bases from V and 4 bases from J, the junction contained 11 bases not matched to a gene. The CDR3 loop spans 13 amino acids. The CDR3 reads CAAHGQAPYEQYF. CDR3 bases: TGTGCCGCCCACGGACAGGCGCCTTACGAGCAGTACTTC.

The chain combines TRBV4-1 with TRBJ2-1; 8 bases agree with TRBD1. The V gene's germline CDR1 is MGHRA and CDR2 YSYEKL. The CDR3 runs to 14 residues. J lost 7 bases, V lost 2 bases, and 4 bases had no gene match. CDR3 sequence: CASSQWDRTNEQFF. CDR3 nucleotides: TGCGCCAGCAGCCAATGGGACAGGACAAATGAGCAGTTCTTC.

The chain couples TRBV3-1 to TRBJ2-7, with no clear D. The germline V gene has CDR1 LGHDT and CDR2 YNNKEL (reference sequence). The germline V and J ends were trimmed by 2 bases and 2 bases, with 10 bases remaining between them. The CDR3 is 14 residues long. Here the CDR3 DNA reads TGTGCCAGCAGCCAAACGACAACTACCTACGAGCAGTACTTC. Amino acid sequence: CASSQTTTTYEQYF.

This clonotype turned up a few times. The V gene is TRBV6-2 or TRBV6-3, the J gene TRBJ2-5, with D unclear. Germline V CDR1 and CDR2: MNHEY, SVGEGT. The germline V and J ends were trimmed by 2 bases and 3 bases, with 7 bases remaining between them. The CDR3 extends over 13 amino acids. This CDR3 is CASSYRNEETQYF. CDR3 nucleotides: TGTGCCAGCAGTTACAGGAACGAAGAGACCCAGTACTTC.

This chain joins TRBV7-2 and TRBJ2-3, with TRBD1 as a possible D gene (6 bases). V lost 2 bases and J lost 0, with 9 bases in between. This CDR3 has 15 amino acids. Germline V gene sequence: CDR1 SGHTA, CDR2 FQGNSA. The CDR3 DNA is TGTGCCAGCAGCTTACGACAGGCTAGCACAGATACGCAGTATTTT. Encoded protein: CASSLRQASTDTQYF.

V and J are TRBV5-1 and TRBJ2-5; 7 nucleotides align to TRBD1. CDR3 length equals 14 residues. With 3 bases clipped from V and 10 bases from J, the junction kept 12 bases outside the gene matches. The germline gives CDR1 SGHRS, CDR2 YFSETQ. This CDR3 is CASSSRDRGDGQYF. The CDR3 coding sequence is TGCGCCAGCAGCTCCCGGGACAGAGGAGATGGCCAGTACTTC.

The CDR3 reads CASRLMGDRQETQYF. The DNA of the CDR3 is TGTGCCAGCAGATTAATGGGGGACAGACAAGAGACCCAGTACTTC. This chain connects TRBV2 to TRBJ2-5, with 7 bases that match TRBD1. The germline CDR1 and CDR2 sequences are SNHLY and FYNNEI. This CDR3 is 15 amino acids long. V shed 6 bases and J 2 bases; nucleotides not matched to a gene: 9.

This clonotype came up many times. CDR3 DNA sequence: TGCGCCAGCAGCCAAGGGCCCCGGGCCCCCTACGAGCAGTACTTC. This gives the protein CASSQGPRAPYEQYF. The V gene is TRBV4-1, the J gene TRBJ2-7; D uncertain. The CDR3 loop spans 15 amino acids. Germline values: CDR1 MGHRA, CDR2 YSYEKL. Trimming stripped 1 base from V and 2 bases from J, with 12 bases between.

This clonotype was recorded a few times. The chain joins TRBV4-2 to TRBJ1-2; D remains unclear. Germline V gene sequence: CDR1 LGHNA, CDR2 YNFKEQ. The CDR3 totals 12 residues. V was cut by 0 bases and J by 7 bases, with 6 bases left in between. CDR3 region: CASSQDLFGYTF. As DNA, the CDR3 is TGTGCCAGCAGCCAAGATCTCTTTGGCTACACCTTC.

This rearrangement joins TRBV4-3 to TRBJ2-1; 7 nucleotides align to TRBD2. The CDR3 spans 17 residues. Germline values: CDR1 LGHNA, CDR2 YSLEER. The junction had 10 bases not matched to a gene; V was cut back by 2 bases and J by 3 bases. CDR3 loop: CASSQHTGGRGYNEQFF. The CDR3 bases are TGCGCCAGCAGCCAACATACGGGCGGGAGAGGCTACAATGAGCAGTTCTTC.